This T cell receptor beta chain was recorded in a study of cytomegalovirus exposure and HLA in healthy donors. Study results and caveats: TCR beta chains numbering roughly 150 were designated cytomegalovirus-associated. Sequencing had likely introduced a cluster of highly shared sequence variants as an artifact.

With 4 bases clipped from V and 3 bases from J, the junction kept 3 bases outside the gene matches. The CDR3 is made up of 13 amino acids. CDR1 is SGDLS, CDR2 YYNGEE, per germline. Concerning this clone itself: Its antigen is unidentified.

The donors were healthy bone marrow donors. In the PCR, 60 Vbeta and 13 Jbeta primers were used. TCRdb keeps only in-frame clones here, not all; method: immunoSEQ multiplex PCR. The sample holds about 160,000 clones, approximately 72% seen once. The J gene is TRBJ2-5, the V gene TRBV9, with 7 bases matching TRBD1. This clonotype was sampled from a female donor in good health and CMV-seronegative. Sequenced input: PBMCs. The CDR3, as DNA: TGTGCCAGCAGCCCCGACAGGGAAGAGACCCAGTACTTC. Translated, it gives CASSPDREETQYF. Full variable domain (rest looked up from reference TRBV9 and TRBJ2-5): DSGVTQTPKHLITATGQRVTLRCSPRSGDLSVYWYQQSLDQGLQFLIQYYNGEERAKGNILERFSAQQFPDLHSELNLSSLELGDSALYFCASSPDREETQYFGPGTRLLVL.